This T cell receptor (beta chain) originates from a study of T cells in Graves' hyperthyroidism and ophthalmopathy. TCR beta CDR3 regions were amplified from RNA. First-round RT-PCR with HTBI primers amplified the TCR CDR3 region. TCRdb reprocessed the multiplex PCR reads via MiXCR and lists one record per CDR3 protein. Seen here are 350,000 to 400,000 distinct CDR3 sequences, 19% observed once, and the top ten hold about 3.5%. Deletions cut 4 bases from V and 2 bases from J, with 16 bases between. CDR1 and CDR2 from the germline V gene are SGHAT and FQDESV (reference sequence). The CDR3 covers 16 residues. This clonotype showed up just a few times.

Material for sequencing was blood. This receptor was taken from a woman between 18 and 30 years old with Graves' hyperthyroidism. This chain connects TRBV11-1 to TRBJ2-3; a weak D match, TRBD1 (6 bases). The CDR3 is CASSWPTGLNTDTQYF. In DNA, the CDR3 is TGTGCCAGCAGCTGGCCGACAGGCCTGAACACAGATACGCAGTATTTT.